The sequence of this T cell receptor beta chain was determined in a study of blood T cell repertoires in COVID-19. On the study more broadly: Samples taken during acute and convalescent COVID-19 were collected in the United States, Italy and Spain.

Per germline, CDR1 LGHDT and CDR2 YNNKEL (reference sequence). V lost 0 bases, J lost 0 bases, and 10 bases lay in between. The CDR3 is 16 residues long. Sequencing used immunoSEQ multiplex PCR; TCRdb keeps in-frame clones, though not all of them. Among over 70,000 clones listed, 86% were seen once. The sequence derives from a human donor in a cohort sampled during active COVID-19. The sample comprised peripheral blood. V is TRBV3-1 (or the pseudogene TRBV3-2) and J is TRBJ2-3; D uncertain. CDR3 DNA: TGTGCCAGCAGCCAAGAGATCATGACTAGCACAGATACGCAGTATTTT. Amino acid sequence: CASSQEIMTSTDTQYF.